The 5 T cell receptor beta chains given below trace back to one sample, sequenced in a study of T cells after somatic rescue of genetic block. TCRdb's copy holds only in-frame clones and misses some; the assay was immunoSEQ multiplex PCR. The table shows tens of thousands of clones, with about 96% occurring only once. Sequencing was done on a sample of peripheral blood mononuclear cells (PBMCs). The receptors originated from a child under three years old.

The rearrangement links TRBV6-1 to TRBJ1-1; weak D call: TRBD1 (5 bases). Trimming shortened V by 5 bases and J by 2 bases, and 12 bases separated the two germline ends. The CDR3 consists of 14 residues. The germline gives CDR1 MNHNS, CDR2 SASEGT. The CDR3 here is CASSSGTGNTEAFF. DNA of the CDR3: TGTGCCAGCAGTTCTGGGACGGGTAACACTGAAGCTTTCTTT.

The gene calls are TRBV7-2 and TRBJ2-5; TRBD2 is a possible D gene (6 bases). The CDR3 length is 14 residues. CDR1 and CDR2 (germline): SGHTA, FQGNSA. Trimming stripped 5 bases from V and 5 bases from J, with 15 bases between. This CDR3 is CASSPRRDRETQYF. In nucleotides, the CDR3 is TGTGCCAGCAGCCCGAGGCGGGATCGGGAGACCCAGTACTTC.

V is TRBV7-2 and J is TRBJ2-2; the match to TRBD2 covers 13 bases. Germline V lookup: CDR1 SGHTA, CDR2 FQGNSA. This CDR3 contains 15 residues. The trim removed 5 bases at V and 6 bases at J, leaving 3 bases unmatched. CDR3 protein: CASSPGLAGAGELFF. The DNA of the CDR3 is TGTGCCAGCAGCCCCGGACTAGCGGGAGCCGGGGAGCTGTTTTTT.

V gene TRBV7-2 combines with J gene TRBJ2-5; 11 bases fit TRBD2. The V gene's germline CDR1 is SGHTA and CDR2 FQGNSA. J was trimmed by 5 bases and V by 5 bases; bases with no gene match: 10. The length of the CDR3 is 16 residues. CDR3 sequence reads: CASSLFSGRAGETQYF. CDR3 in DNA: TGTGCCAGCAGCCTATTTAGCGGGAGGGCCGGGGAGACCCAGTACTTC. The entire variable domain, with the rest obtained from reference TRBV7-2 and TRBJ2-5, is as follows: GAGVSQSPSNKVTEKGKDVELRCDPISGHTALYWYRQSLGQGLEFLIYFQGNSAPDKSGLPSDRFSAERTGGSVSTLTIQRTQQEDSAVYLCASSLFSGRAGETQYFGPGTRLLVL.

This clone was seen just once. The chain recombines TRBV15 with TRBJ1-1, with D unclear. The CDR3 is 15 amino acids. V shed 0 bases and J shed 0 bases, with 8 bases lying between them. Germline V CDR1 and CDR2: LNHNV, YYDKDF (reference sequence). The CDR3 region is CATSRDRSVNTEAFF. As DNA, the CDR3 is TGTGCCACCAGCAGAGATAGGTCAGTGAACACTGAAGCTTTCTTT.